This TCR beta chain was sequenced for a study of OX40 agonist ivuxolimab in advanced cancers. Study in general: Prior anti-PD-1, anti-PD-L1 or anti-CTLA-4 therapy was allowed; less than 45% had some. Study-wide results and caveats: Some patients without response likewise showed low normalized clonal expansion.

Sequencing used immunoSEQ multiplex PCR; TCRdb keeps in-frame clones, though not all of them. This sample yields about 32,000 clones, of which more than 80% are seen a single time; about 20% belongs to the top ten. Points on this clone: The antigen remains unidentified.

CDR3 length equals 15 residues. CDR1 is SGHVS and CDR2 is FQNEAQ in the germline V gene. J was trimmed by 4 bases and V by 5 bases; bases with no gene match: 6. The gene calls are TRBV7-8 and TRBJ1-5; 9 positions agree with TRBD1. Sequences were derived from CD4+ or CD8+ T cells sorted from blood, sampled in a trial of the OX40 agonist ivuxolimab. The receptor was derived from an adult with an advanced solid tumor such as melanoma, head and neck, liver or kidney cancer. DNA of the CDR3: TGTGCCAGCAGCACCCGGGACAGGGAGAATCAGCCCCAGCATTTT. Translating gives CASSTRDRENQPQHF.